These 30 T cell receptor beta chains share one sample of origin, sequenced in a study of blood T cells in healthy people across ages (dated by TCRdb to the mid-2010s). Receptor amplification or capture employed 5' RACE. TCRdb records Illumina HiSeq 2500 as the sequencer. A second PCR of about 6 to 11 cycles was performed with a sample-barcoded 5' primer and a J-beta primer mix. TCRdb applied fastp at Q25 and MiXCR to the public reads, then kept only in-frame beta chains. Rows are unified per CDR3 protein, each entry keeping the most common DNA and genes. Across this sample there are roughly 900,000 distinct CDR3 sequences, with about 30% seen only once. The leading ten clones occupy 15% to 20% of the sample. Sequencing was performed on blood. These receptors all come from a woman older than 75 in good health.

This clonotype was detected a few times. The chain couples TRBV4-3 to TRBJ1-4; D unclear. The CDR3 length is 15 residues. Looked up from germline, CDR1 is LGHNA and CDR2 is YSLEER. Trimming removed 8 bases at V and 4 bases at J, with 17 bases between. DNA of the CDR3: TGCGCCAGCCGCCGGGTGGGTTTCGGTAATGAAAAACTGTTTTTT. Translating it yields CASRRVGFGNEKLFF.

This clonotype came up a few times. The V and J genes are TRBV6-2 or TRBV6-3 and TRBJ1-5; D perhaps matches TRBD1 (5 bases). The CDR3 is 14 amino acids. V was trimmed by 6 bases and J by 6 bases, leaving 15 bases between them. Per germline, CDR1 MNHEY and CDR2 SVGEGT. CDR3 DNA: TGTGCCAGCAGCCAGGGCAGGGAGCCTCAGCCCCAGCATTTT. It translates to CASSQGREPQPQHF.

This clonotype was picked up a small number of times. This sequence joins TRBV10-3 and TRBJ2-5; 10 bases fit TRBD1. CDR1 and CDR2 (germline): ENHRY, SYGVKD. V was pared by 6 bases and J by 11 bases, with 12 bases of the junction left unmatched. There are 14 residues in the CDR3. The CDR3 coding sequence is TGTGCCATCAGACTTGGACAGGGGGGCAATGAGCAGTACTTC. As protein: CAIRLGQGGNEQYF.

This clonotype was detected a few times. The DNA of the CDR3 is TGTGCCAGCTCACCGGACAGGGTTAACTATGGCTACACCTTC. Translation gives CASSPDRVNYGYTF. This chain connects TRBV18 to TRBJ1-2, with 8 bases fitting TRBD1. After removal of 3 bases from V and 1 base from J, the junction contained 1 base not matched to a gene. From germline, CDR1 is KGHSH and CDR2 LQKENI. The CDR3 consists of 14 residues. The full variable domain, its missing parts supplied by reference TRBV18 and TRBJ1-2, is NAGVMQNPRHLVRRRGQEARLRCSPMKGHSHVYWYRQLPEEGLKFMVYLQKENIIDESGMPKERFSAEFPKEGPSILRIQQVVRGDSAAYFCASSPDRVNYGYTFGSGTRLTVV.

For this clonotype: This clone may be a read error of a much larger clone one base away. The rearrangement joins TRBV5-1 to TRBJ2-3; D is unresolved. The CDR3 loop spans 15 amino acids. The germline CDR1 and CDR2 sequences are SGHRS and YFSETQ. Deletions cut 3 bases from V and 2 bases from J, with 13 bases between. The CDR3 loop reads CASSSPLRTTDTQYF. In DNA form, the CDR3 reads TGCGCCAGCAGCTCCCCACTCCGAACCACAGATACGCAGTATTTT.

This clonotype was seen at least ten times. CDR3 in DNA: TGTGCCAGCAGTTACATAGGAGGTGGCTACACCTTC. Translating it yields CASSYIGGGYTF. The V and J genes are TRBV6-5 and TRBJ1-2, with unresolved D. Deletions cut 2 bases from V and 7 bases from J, with 8 bases between. The length of the CDR3 is 12 residues. Germline values: CDR1 MNHEY, CDR2 SVGAGI.

Comment on this clonotype: Being one base from a much bigger clone, this may be a read error. The chain links TRBV6-2 or TRBV6-3 to TRBJ2-7; 7 bases align to TRBD1. After removal of 2 bases from V and 7 bases from J, the junction contained 2 bases not matched to a gene. The CDR3 spans 12 residues. The germline V gene encodes CDR1 MNHEY and CDR2 SVGEGT. CDR3 sequence reads: CASSYGTDEQYF. CDR3 DNA sequence: TGTGCCAGCAGTTACGGGACAGATGAGCAGTACTTC.

Only a few counts were recorded for this clonotype. The chain employs TRBV5-1 and TRBJ2-1; 7 bases are a match to TRBD1. Germline V lookup: CDR1 SGHRS, CDR2 YFSETQ. This CDR3 has 14 residues. V trimming: 3 bases; J trimming: 6 bases; junction bases outside the gene matches: 6. CDR3 sequence reads: CASSSGQLGNEQFF. The CDR3, as DNA: TGCGCCAGCAGCTCGGGACAGCTCGGCAATGAGCAGTTCTTC.

The CDR3 nucleotides read TGCAGTGCTAGCGTTCGGGGGAGGGCGACAAGGGCTTTCTTT. This gives the protein CSASVRGRATRAFF. The chain is built from TRBV20-1 and TRBJ1-1; D possibly corresponds to TRBD1 (5 bases). V gave up 3 bases and J gave up 11 bases, with 22 bases separating them. The CDR3 runs 14 residues. Per germline, CDR1 DFQATT and CDR2 SNEGSKA (reference sequence).

The chain joins TRBV6-2 or TRBV6-3 to TRBJ1-1; 10 nucleotides agree with TRBD1. After removal of 4 bases from V and 7 bases from J, the junction contained 6 bases not matched to a gene. This CDR3 comprises 14 residues. CDR1 is MNHEY and CDR2 is SVGEGT in the germline V gene. The CDR3 sequence: CASSSPGQGFEAFF. The CDR3 region has the DNA TGTGCCAGCAGTTCCCCGGGACAGGGGTTTGAAGCTTTCTTT.

The chain carries TRBV6-5 and TRBJ1-6, with unresolved D. Trimming pared 0 bases from V and 1 base from J, leaving 13 bases between. Germline loops: CDR1 MNHEY, CDR2 SVGAGI. CDR3 length: 18 amino acids. The CDR3 reads CASSYSGSSWSYNSPLHF. In DNA form, the CDR3 reads TGTGCCAGCAGTTACTCGGGGAGTTCGTGGTCCTATAATTCACCCCTCCACTTT.

The table lists this clonotype with a few counts. This may be a read error, as it is one base from a much larger clone. The CDR3 sequence: CASSLGSGQYF. The CDR3, as DNA: TGTGCCAGCAGCTTAGGTTCGGGGCAGTACTTC. The genes are TRBV7-2 and TRBJ2-1; D is uncertain. Matching the DNA end better, TRBJ2-7 makes the J call doubtful. The V gene's germline CDR1 is SGHTA and CDR2 FQGNSA. This CDR3 is 11 amino acids long.

The chain employs TRBV29-1 and TRBJ1-1; TRBD1 might be the D (6 bases). The CDR3 spans 14 residues. V lost 4 bases to trimming and J lost 2 bases, with 14 bases between them. CDR1 SQVTM and CDR2 ANQGSEA come from the germline V gene. The DNA for the CDR3 is TGCAGCGTTGGGCCTATACAGGGAAACACTGAAGCTTTCTTT. It is translated as CSVGPIQGNTEAFF. The full variable domain, completed using reference TRBV29-1 and TRBJ1-1, is SAVISQKPSRDICQRGTSLTIQCQVDSQVTMMFWYRQQPGQSLTLIATANQGSEATYESGFVIDKFPISRPNLTFSTLTVSNMSPEDSSIYLCSVGPIQGNTEAFFGQGTRLTVV.

With respect to this clonotype: Given a much more abundant clone one base away, this may be a read error. The genes are TRBV10-3 and TRBJ2-7; the D is unclear. The CDR3 contains 15 residues. V was pared by 0 bases and J by 7 bases, with 16 bases between. Germline V gives CDR1 ENHRY, CDR2 SYGVKD. CDR3 residues: CAISESGSIVNEQYF. The DNA for the CDR3 is TGTGCCATCAGTGAGTCAGGGTCAATAGTCAATGAGCAGTACTTC.

The chain couples TRBV7-9 to TRBJ2-1, with TRBD1 as a possible D gene (6 bases). The V end lost 5 bases, the J end lost 5 bases, and 25 bases lay between the germline ends. This CDR3 is 18 amino acids long. Germline-derived CDR1 and CDR2 are SEHNR and FQNEAQ (reference sequence). CDR3 protein: CASSPLPGHQGLHNEQFF. In DNA form, the CDR3 reads TGTGCCAGCAGCCCTCTGCCGGGACATCAAGGGCTTCACAATGAGCAGTTCTTC.

This clonotype was seen many times. V and J are TRBV10-3 and TRBJ2-1; TRBD1 matches 11 bases. The V and J ends lost 6 bases and 8 bases, in that order; junction bases with no gene match: 6. The CDR3 contains 14 residues. Germline V gene data show CDR1 as ENHRY and CDR2 as SYGVKD. The CDR3 reads CAISPGQGVHEQFF. The CDR3 coding sequence is TGTGCCATCAGCCCGGGACAGGGGGTTCATGAGCAGTTCTTC.

This clonotype has at least ten counts. This sequence joins TRBV3-1 and TRBJ2-7; 12 bases are shared with TRBD2. Germline-derived CDR1 and CDR2 are LGHDT and YNNKEL (reference sequence). This CDR3 is built from 17 residues. The V segment lost 5 bases and the J segment 7 bases; nucleotides outside the gene matches: 15. In DNA form, the CDR3 reads TGTGCCAGCAGCGATCTATCCAGGACTAGCGGGGCAGAAGAGCAGTACTTC. It specifies CASSDLSRTSGAEEQYF.

There are many counts of this clonotype. The chain employs TRBV14 and TRBJ1-6, with D uncertain. Germline V gene sequence: CDR1 SGHDN, CDR2 FVKESK. V shed 0 bases and J shed 9 bases, with 12 bases lying between them. The CDR3 has 15 amino acids. The CDR3, as DNA: TGTGCCAGCAGCCAAGACAACCCTAAGGGTTCACCCCTCCACTTT. It encodes CASSQDNPKGSPLHF. The whole variable domain, filled in from reference TRBV14 and TRBJ1-6, reads EAGVTQFPSHSVIEKGQTVTLRCDPISGHDNLYWYRRVMGKEIKFLLHFVKESKQDESGMPNNRFLAERTGGTYSTLKVQPAELEDSGVYFCASSQDNPKGSPLHFGNGTRLTVT.

This clonotype turned up a few times. The gene calls are TRBV7-2 and TRBJ1-1; possible D gene TRBD1, 6 bases. CDR1 and CDR2 from the germline V gene are SGHTA and FQGNSA. V was trimmed by 6 bases and J by 4 bases, leaving 18 bases between them. This CDR3 is 15 amino acids long. In nucleotides, the CDR3 is TGTGCCAGCAGGCAGGGAACGGGCAGGGGCACTGAAGCTTTCTTT. This sequence encodes CASRQGTGRGTEAFF.

The sample holds many counts of this clonotype. J is TRBJ1-2 and V is TRBV29-1, with 7 bases lining up with TRBD1. Germline V gene lookup returns CDR1 SQVTM and CDR2 ANQGSEA. V trimming: 8 bases; J trimming: 4 bases; junction bases outside the gene matches: 16. The CDR3 loop spans 15 amino acids. For the CDR3, the DNA is TGCAGCATAAATGTAGGGGGCCGAGGAGGCTATGGCTACACCTTC. Residues: CSINVGGRGGYGYTF.

This clonotype was counted ten times or more. The CDR3 here is CASTRPLRDAFYGYTF. The CDR3 nucleotides read TGTGCCAGCACTCGCCCTTTGCGGGACGCCTTCTATGGCTACACCTTC. The chain joins TRBV28 to TRBJ1-2, with D maybe TRBD1 (5 bases). Germline CDR1 and CDR2: MDHEN and SYDVKM. V dropped 7 bases and J dropped 4 bases, with 22 bases sitting between them. CDR3 length: 16 residues.

This clonotype occurred many times. The chain links TRBV25-1 to TRBJ1-1, with D uncertain. The ends were cut back, 4 bases at V and 5 bases at J, with 11 bases in the middle. The CDR3 loop spans 13 amino acids. CDR1 and CDR2 from the germline V gene are MGHDK and SYGVNS. In DNA, the CDR3 is TGTGCCAGCAGTGTGGGAGGGAGGACTGAAGCTTTCTTT. Translated: CASSVGGRTEAFF. The full variable domain, in which reference TRBV25-1 and TRBJ1-1 provide the parts outside the CDR3, is EADIYQTPRYLVIGTGKKITLECSQTMGHDKMYWYQQDPGMELHLIHYSYGVNSTEKGDLSSESTVSRIRTEHFPLTLESARPSHTSQYLCASSVGGRTEAFFGQGTRLTVV.

There are many counts of this clonotype. The V and J genes are TRBV7-2 and TRBJ2-3; 10 bases line up with TRBD2. The CDR3 loop spans 16 amino acids. CDR1 is SGHTA, CDR2 FQGNSA, per germline. The V gene end was trimmed by 4 bases and the J gene end by 0 bases; junction bases not matched to a gene: 4. The CDR3 region is CASSSRAGGSTDTQYF. In DNA form, the CDR3 reads TGTGCCAGCAGCTCGAGAGCGGGGGGGAGCACAGATACGCAGTATTTT.

At least ten counts were recorded for this clonotype. The chain couples TRBV15 to TRBJ2-7; D is possibly TRBD1 or TRBD2 (5 bases each). Germline lookup yields CDR1 LNHNV and CDR2 YYDKDF (reference sequence). Trimming took off 1 base at V and 7 bases at J, with 11 bases between the two ends. This CDR3 comprises 13 residues. The CDR3 coding sequence is TGTGCCACCAGCAGAGTAACTGGGGGAGAGCAGTACTTC. This encodes CATSRVTGGEQYF.

This clonotype was seen a handful of times. The chain links TRBV20-1 to TRBJ1-1; possible D gene TRBD1, 6 bases. Germline CDR1 is DFQATT and CDR2 is SNEGSKA (reference sequence). There are 14 residues in the CDR3. Between the trimmed V and J ends, which lost 0 bases and 7 bases, there was a span of 15 bases. The DNA of the CDR3 is TGCAGTGCTAGAGATTCAACGGGGGCGGGTGAAGCTTTCTTT. This sequence encodes CSARDSTGAGEAFF.

This clonotype has at least ten counts. V is TRBV7-2 and J is TRBJ2-7, with TRBD1 matching 7 bases. CDR3 size: 13 residues. Germline V lookup: CDR1 SGHTA, CDR2 FQGNSA. The trim removed 5 bases at V and 6 bases at J, leaving 7 bases unmatched. The CDR3 loop reads CASSIDRDSEQYF. CDR3 DNA: TGTGCCAGCAGCATAGACAGGGACAGCGAGCAGTACTTC.

The table lists this clonotype with many counts. The chain couples TRBV28 to TRBJ2-7; the match to TRBD1 covers 7 bases. Germline CDR1 is MDHEN and CDR2 is SYDVKM. CDR3 size: 17 residues. The J segment lost 0 bases and the V segment lost 4 bases, leaving 12 bases of the junction unmatched. CDR3 DNA sequence: TGTGCCAGCAGTTCCGACTTTTTGGACAGGACCTCCTACGAGCAGTACTTC. Translated, it gives CASSSDFLDRTSYEQYF.

At least ten counts were recorded for this clonotype. This chain links TRBV7-9 with TRBJ1-2, with TRBD1 matching 7 bases. From germline, CDR1 is SEHNR and CDR2 FQNEAQ (reference sequence). This CDR3 spans 16 amino acids. With 0 bases clipped from V and 6 bases from J, the junction kept 10 bases outside the gene matches. The CDR3 here is CASSLANKQGRDGYTF. In nucleotides, the CDR3 is TGTGCCAGCAGCTTAGCAAACAAACAGGGGCGTGATGGCTACACCTTC.

This clonotype was observed a handful of times. A much larger clone differs by one base, so this may be a read error. The rearrangement uses TRBV7-9 and TRBJ2-1; possible D gene TRBD1, 8 bases. This CDR3 spans 14 amino acids. V lost 6 bases and J lost 8, with 17 bases in between. Per the germline V gene, CDR1 is SEHNR and CDR2 is FQNEAQ (reference sequence). The CDR3 region is CASRASGTGDEQFF. As DNA, the CDR3 is TGTGCCAGCAGAGCAAGCGGGACAGGCGATGAGCAGTTCTTC.

The chain carries TRBV7-8 and TRBJ2-1, with D perhaps matching TRBD2 (6 bases). Trimming removed 5 bases from V and 0 bases from J, with 17 bases in between. The CDR3 contains 17 residues. CDR1 SGHVS and CDR2 FQNEAQ come from the germline V gene. The DNA for the CDR3 is TGTGCCAGCAGCCAAAGACGGGGGATAGTCTCCTACAATGAGCAGTTCTTC. This codes for CASSQRRGIVSYNEQFF.